These T cell receptor beta chains were read from a single sample in a study of T cell responses to AZD1222 COVID-19 vaccine. TCRdb's table, derived via immunoSEQ multiplex PCR, lists solely in-frame clones and lacks some. Of 150,000 to 200,000 clones in the sample, 92% were seen once. The starting material was peripheral blood, obtained 28 days after the second AZD1222 dose. The origin of the receptors is an adult who received the AZD1222 COVID-19 vaccine. Each CDR3 is given with its conserved first and last residue. Fields, in order: clone size, V gene, D gene, J gene, CDR3 DNA, CDR3 protein. The D gene is left open where the match is weak. Rows give clone size only sometimes, using once, few, many, or a class for an expanded clone.

>.|TRBV19|.|TRBJ1-2
TGTGCCAGTAGCCCGGGCGCAGGGCGTGACTATGGCTACACCTTC
CASSPGAGRDYGYTF
>.|TRBV6-6|.|TRBJ2-7
TGTGCCAGCAGCCCCGAGTCAGGGGCCTACGAGCAGTACTTC
CASSPESGAYEQYF
>.|TRBV14|.|TRBJ1-2
TGTGCCAGCAGCCCAGCTTACGGGTATGGCTACACCTTC
CASSPAYGYGYTF
>.|TRBV5-1|TRBD1|TRBJ2-7
TGCGCCAGCAGCCCAGGGGGCCGTTACGAGCAGTACTTC
CASSPGGRYEQYF
>.|TRBV7-8|TRBD2|TRBJ2-7
TGTGCCAGCAGCTTAGAGCTAGCGGGGGGCCTCTCCTACGAGCAGTACTTC
CASSLELAGGLSYEQYF
>.|TRBV5-1|.|TRBJ1-2
TGCGCCAGCAGCTCCCGACAGACTCTAGATGGCTACACCTTC
CASSSRQTLDGYTF
>.|TRBV3-1/TRBV3-2|.|TRBJ1-3
TGTGCCAGCAGCCAAGGAGGTGGGGCTGGAAACACCATATATTTT
CASSQGGGAGNTIYF
>.|TRBV7-9|.|TRBJ1-1
TGTGCCAGCAGCTTAGGAGGCGCTTACAGTGATGAAGCTTTCTTT
CASSLGGAYSDEAFF
>.|TRBV13|TRBD2|TRBJ2-3
TGTGCCAGCAGCCCCCCCCCGTTAGCGGGGGACACAGATACGCAGTATTTT
CASSPPPLAGDTDTQYF
>.|TRBV7-9|.|TRBJ1-1
TGTGCCAGCAGCTCTGGTAGTAGAAACGAAGCTTTCTTT
CASSSGSRNEAFF
>.|TRBV11-3|TRBD1|TRBJ1-1
TGTGCCAGCAGCTTTGGACAGGGGCTGGGGGACACTGAAGCTTTCTTT
CASSFGQGLGDTEAFF
>.|TRBV7-9|TRBD1|TRBJ1-6
TGTGCCAGCAGCTCATGGACAGGGGGGCTGGATTCACCCCTCCACTTT
CASSSWTGGLDSPLHF
>once|TRBV5-5|.|TRBJ2-7
TGTGCCAGCAGCTTGGCCCGGGGATTCCACGAGCAGTACTTC
CASSLARGFHEQYF
>.|TRBV6-1|.|TRBJ1-2
TGTGCCAGCAGTGAAGGGGGGGGATACTATGGCTACACCTTC
CASSEGGGYYGYTF
>.|TRBV7-2|.|TRBJ1-6
TGTGCCAGCAGCCCCGGTCCTGATTCACCCCTCCACTTT
CASSPGPDSPLHF
>.|TRBV19|.|TRBJ1-5
TGTGCCAGTAGGGCAGGGCAGGTTTATAGCAATCAGCCCCAGCATTTT
CASRAGQVYSNQPQHF
>.|TRBV9|TRBD1|TRBJ1-2
TGTGCCAGCAGCTCGCCCTACAGGGGGCTAGACTATGGCTACACCTTC
CASSSPYRGLDYGYTF
>.|TRBV18|.|TRBJ1-5
TGTGCCAGCTCACCAGATGGGGGGGGTCAGCCCCAGCATTTT
CASSPDGGGQPQHF
>.|TRBV18|.|TRBJ2-5
TGTGCCAGCTCACCATTAGGGGGGAGCCAAGAGACCCAGTACTTC
CASSPLGGSQETQYF
>.|TRBV13|.|TRBJ2-4
TGTGCCAGCAGCCCGGACAGTGGGAACATTCAGTACTTC
CASSPDSGNIQYF
>.|TRBV6-5|.|TRBJ2-1
TGTGCCAGCAGTTACGGGCCGGGGGCGAATGAGCAGTTCTTC
CASSYGPGANEQFF
>.|TRBV20-1|.|TRBJ2-5
TGCAGTGCTTCCCCCCGGGAGACCCAGTACTTC
CSASPRETQYF
>.|TRBV10-3|.|TRBJ1-1
TGTGCCTCTACCCCTGATACCGCTCCAGCTTTCTTT
CASTPDTAPAFF
>.|TRBV20-1|.|TRBJ1-3
TGCAGTGCTATTGACAGATTCTCTGGAAACACCATATATTTT
CSAIDRFSGNTIYF
>.|TRBV12-3/TRBV12-4|.|TRBJ1-2
TGTGCCAGCAGTTCTTGGGATGGCTACACCTTC
CASSSWDGYTF
>once|TRBV10-1|TRBD2|TRBJ2-7
TGCGCCAGCAGTGAGTCGAAGTCTAGCGGGACCTACGAGCAGTACTTC
CASSESKSSGTYEQYF
>few|TRBV12-3/TRBV12-4|.|TRBJ1-6
TGTGCCAGCAGCAAACAGAGGAATTCACCCCTCCACTTT
CASSKQRNSPLHF
>.|TRBV7-8|.|TRBJ2-7
TGTGCCAGCAGCCCTGGACGGCTCCCCACCACCCTCTACGAGCAGTACTTC
CASSPGRLPTTLYEQYF
>.|TRBV5-6|.|TRBJ2-7
TGTGCCAGCAGCACCAGCCCTAGGGGACCGAGCTCCTACGAGCAGTACTTC
CASSTSPRGPSSYEQYF
>few|TRBV2|.|TRBJ1-5
TGTGCCAGCAGTGACGGAAGCAGGCGTTCCAATCAGCCCCAGCATTTT
CASSDGSRRSNQPQHF
>.|TRBV6-5|.|TRBJ1-3
TGTGCCAGCAGACAATACACACACACTGGAAACACCATATATTTT
CASRQYTHTGNTIYF
>.|TRBV11-2|.|TRBJ2-2
TGTGCCAGCAGCCCCCGTCTCGCCACCGGGGAGCTGTTTTTT
CASSPRLATGELFF
>.|TRBV19|.|TRBJ1-4
TGTGCCAGTAATAGCAGGGATTCCGCCGAAAAACTGTTTTTT
CASNSRDSAEKLFF
>.|TRBV16|.|TRBJ1-5
TGTGCCAGCAGCCCACCTAACGCGGGGAGCAATCAGCCCCAGCATTTT
CASSPPNAGSNQPQHF
>.|TRBV10-3|.|TRBJ1-5
TGTGCCATCAGTGAGCAGGGTAACGATGGCAATCAGCCCCAGCATTTT
CAISEQGNDGNQPQHF
>.|TRBV6-6|.|TRBJ1-5
TGTGCCAGCAGTTTAACGGGGGACATTAGCTATCAGCCCCAGCATTTT
CASSLTGDISYQPQHF
>.|TRBV7-9|.|TRBJ1-1
TGTGCCAGCAGCTCACAGGGGAACACTGAAGCTTTCTTT
CASSSQGNTEAFF
>.|TRBV19|TRBD2|TRBJ2-3
TGTGCCAGTAGTATAGGGGCTAGCGGGGGCCCAGATACGCAGTATTTT
CASSIGASGGPDTQYF
>few|TRBV27|.|TRBJ2-7
TGTGCCAGCAGGGTAAACGACAGGTACTCCTACGAGCAGTACTTC
CASRVNDRYSYEQYF
>.|TRBV5-8|.|TRBJ1-2
TGTGCCAGCAGCCTGGGGAGGCATGGCTACACCTTC
CASSLGRHGYTF
>.|TRBV6-6|.|TRBJ1-5
TGTGCCACCGGTGGGGGGCAGTGGCAGCCCCAGCATTTT
CATGGGQWQPQHF
>.|TRBV2|TRBD1|TRBJ2-1
TGTGCCAGCGGAAGGGGGCTTTCCTACAATGAGCAGTTCTTC
CASGRGLSYNEQFF
>.|TRBV14|.|TRBJ1-2
TGTGCCAGCAGCCCCTCGGTCTCTAACTATGGCTACACCTTC
CASSPSVSNYGYTF
>few|TRBV29-1|.|TRBJ1-2
TGCAGCGTTGAAGATCGGCCAGGAGCGAACTATGGCTACACCTTC
CSVEDRPGANYGYTF
>.|TRBV3-1/TRBV3-2|.|TRBJ1-2
TGTGCCAGCAGCCAAGATCAGAGGGGGTCGCGGTATGGCTACACCTTC
CASSQDQRGSRYGYTF
>.|TRBV5-4|.|TRBJ2-3
TGTGCCAGCAGCTTGCCGGGGGCGAGGACAGATACGCAGTATTTT
CASSLPGARTDTQYF
>.|TRBV4-1|.|TRBJ2-2
TGCGCCAGCAGCCCCGGGGAGGGGGCGCCTCCGAACACCGGGGAGCTGTTTTTT
CASSPGEGAPPNTGELFF
>.|TRBV19|.|TRBJ2-3
TGTGCCAGTAGTATCCAGCTGACTGGCACGCAGTATTTT
CASSIQLTGTQYF
>.|TRBV29-1|TRBD1|TRBJ2-7
TGCAGCGTCGGGACAGTGCAAGAGCAGTACTTC
CSVGTVQEQYF
>.|TRBV12-5|TRBD1|TRBJ2-2
TGTGCTAGTGGTTTGGTACGCAGGGGGCTTAACACCGGGGAGCTGTTTTTT
CASGLVRRGLNTGELFF
>.|TRBV7-2|.|TRBJ1-2
TGTGCCAGCAGCTTAGGGGGGCAAGGCTACACCTTC
CASSLGGQGYTF
>few|TRBV4-1|TRBD1|TRBJ2-1
TGCGCCAGCAGCCCGGACAGGGGGCGCAGGAATGAGCAGTTCTTC
CASSPDRGRRNEQFF
>.|TRBV10-3|.|TRBJ1-2
TGTGCCATCAGTGAGTCGGTTTATAACTATGGCTACACCTTC
CAISESVYNYGYTF
>.|TRBV15|.|TRBJ1-1
TGTGCCACCAGCCCCAGGAGCGAGGAAGCTTTCTTT
CATSPRSEEAFF
>.|TRBV29-1|TRBD1|TRBJ1-2
TGCAGCGTTTCGGGACAGGGGACTTATGGCTACACCTTC
CSVSGQGTYGYTF